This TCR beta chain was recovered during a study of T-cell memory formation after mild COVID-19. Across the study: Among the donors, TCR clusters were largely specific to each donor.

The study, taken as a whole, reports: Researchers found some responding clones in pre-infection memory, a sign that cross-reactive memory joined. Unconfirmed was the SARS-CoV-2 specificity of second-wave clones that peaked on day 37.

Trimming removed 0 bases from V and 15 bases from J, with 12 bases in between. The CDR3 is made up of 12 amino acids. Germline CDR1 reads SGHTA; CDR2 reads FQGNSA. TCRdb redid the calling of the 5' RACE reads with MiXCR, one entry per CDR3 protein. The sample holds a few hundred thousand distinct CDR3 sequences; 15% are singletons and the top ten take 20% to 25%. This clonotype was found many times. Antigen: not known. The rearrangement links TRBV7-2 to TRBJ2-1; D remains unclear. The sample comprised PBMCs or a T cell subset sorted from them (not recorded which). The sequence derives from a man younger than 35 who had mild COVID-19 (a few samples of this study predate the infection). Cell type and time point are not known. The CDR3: CASSLAMGQVFF. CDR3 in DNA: TGTGCCAGCAGCTTAGCCATGGGTCAGGTGTTCTTC.